This TCR beta chain was identified in a study of Ad26.COV2.S vaccination and SARS-CoV-2 variants. Whole-study context: Ad26.COV2.S was injected intramuscularly once or twice, 56 days apart.

Germline CDR1 SGHTA, CDR2 FQGNSA. With 5 bases clipped from V and 4 bases from J, the junction kept 9 bases outside the gene matches. CDR3 length equals 16 residues. TCRdb's copy holds only in-frame clones and misses some; the assay was immunoSEQ multiplex PCR. The sample has around 310,000 clones, about nine tenths seen once. Treatment noted: roughly 20 received Ad26.COV2.S at low or high dose, single or two shots; about 5 received placebo; per-sample allocation not given. Collection of samples fell on day 63 after the first vaccine or placebo injection. Adults aged 18-55 years in Boston included the donor. Expression of Wuhan-strain SARS-CoV-2 spike came from the Ad26 vector that formed the vaccine.

The receptor comes from a person aged 18-65 years who received the Ad26.COV2.S COVID-19 vaccine or a placebo. V and J are TRBV7-2 and TRBJ1-3; TRBD1 agrees at 9 bases. Sequenced material: peripheral blood, taken in a trial of Ad26.COV2.S vaccine versus placebo. The DNA for the CDR3 is TGTGCCAGCAGCCAACAAGGACAGGGGAGAGGAAACACCATATATTTT. Its protein is CASSQQGQGRGNTIYF. Full variable domain (remainder filled in from reference TRBV7-2 and TRBJ1-3): GAGVSQSPSNKVTEKGKDVELRCDPISGHTALYWYRQSLGQGLEFLIYFQGNSAPDKSGLPSDRFSAERTGGSVSTLTIQRTQQEDSAVYLCASSQQGQGRGNTIYFGEGSWLTVV.